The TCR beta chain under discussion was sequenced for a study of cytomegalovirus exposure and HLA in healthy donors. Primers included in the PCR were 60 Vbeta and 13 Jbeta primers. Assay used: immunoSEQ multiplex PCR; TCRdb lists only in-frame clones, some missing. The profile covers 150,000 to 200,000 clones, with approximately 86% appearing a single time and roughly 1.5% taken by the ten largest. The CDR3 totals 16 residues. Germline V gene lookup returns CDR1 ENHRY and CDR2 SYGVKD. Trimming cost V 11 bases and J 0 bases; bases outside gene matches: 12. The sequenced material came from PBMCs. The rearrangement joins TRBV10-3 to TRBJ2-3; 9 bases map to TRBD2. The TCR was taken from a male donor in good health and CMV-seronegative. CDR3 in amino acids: CAAGVAGEASTDTQYF. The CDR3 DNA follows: TGTGCCGCAGGCGTAGCGGGGGAGGCGAGCACAGATACGCAGTATTTT.